This entry describes one TCR beta chain. Its antigen is unknown. J lost 10 bases, V lost 2 bases, and 5 bases had no gene match. The CDR3 totals 14 residues. Per germline, CDR1 SGHVS and CDR2 FNYEAQ. This sample stems from a study of cytomegalovirus exposure and HLA in healthy donors. Sequencing was performed with immunoSEQ multiplex PCR; in TCRdb, only in-frame clones are kept and a portion is missing. The table shows more than 85,000 clones, with over 85% occurring only once. General observations from the study: Reported results showed that the classifier diagnosed cytomegalovirus status with high specificity and sensitivity. Listed as cytomegalovirus-associated were about 160 TCR beta chains.

This sequence joins TRBV7-6 and TRBJ2-1, with 10 bases lining up with TRBD2. Sequencing was done on a sample of PBMCs. The source is a woman in her late teens or twenties in good health and CMV-seronegative. The CDR3 DNA is TGTGCCAGCAGCTTACTAGCGGGGGTCCGGGAGCAGTTCTTC. Protein product: CASSLLAGVREQFF.